The T cell receptor beta chain under discussion was sequenced for a study of T cell repertoires in cytomegalovirus infection. This clonotype was seen only once. Via MiXCR, TCRdb re-called the reads, giving one row per CDR3 protein. The sample shows fewer than 350,000 distinct CDR3 sequences, 15% to 20% of them seen only once. Trimming took off 5 bases at V and 2 bases at J, with 21 bases between the two ends. In germline, CDR1 is SGHAT, CDR2 FQDESV (reference sequence). CDR3 size: 17 residues. Sample: PBMCs. The clonotype was recovered from a human donor in good health (CMV status not recorded). Some clones in this sample may be carry-over from other donors' samples. The chain links TRBV11-1 to TRBJ1-2, with D perhaps matching TRBD1 (6 bases). CDR3 region: CASSPQPLGGLNYGYTF. CDR3 sequence (DNA): TGTGCCAGCAGCCCACAACCCCTTGGGGGGCTGAACTATGGCTACACCTTC.